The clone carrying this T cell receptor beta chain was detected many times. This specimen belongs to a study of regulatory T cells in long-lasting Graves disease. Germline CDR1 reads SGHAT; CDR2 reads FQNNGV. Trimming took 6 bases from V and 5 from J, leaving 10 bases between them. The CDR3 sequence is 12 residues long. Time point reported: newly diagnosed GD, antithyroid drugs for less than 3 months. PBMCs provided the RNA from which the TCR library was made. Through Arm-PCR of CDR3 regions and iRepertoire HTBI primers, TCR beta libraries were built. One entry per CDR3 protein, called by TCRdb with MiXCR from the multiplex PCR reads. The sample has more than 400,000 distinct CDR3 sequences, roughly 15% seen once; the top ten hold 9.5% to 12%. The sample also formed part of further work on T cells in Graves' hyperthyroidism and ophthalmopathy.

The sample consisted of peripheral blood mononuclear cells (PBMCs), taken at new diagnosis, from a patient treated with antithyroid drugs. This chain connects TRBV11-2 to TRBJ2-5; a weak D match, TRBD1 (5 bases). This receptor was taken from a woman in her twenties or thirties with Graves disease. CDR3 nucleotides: TGTGCCAGCAGTAGGACACGCGAGACCCAGTACTTC. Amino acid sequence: CASSRTRETQYF.